The 24 T cell receptor beta chains presented below share a single source sample, sequenced in a study of CXCR3-negative and CXCR3-positive naive CD8 T cells. Study outcomes and limitations: Higher TRB CDR3 hydrophobicity marked CXCR3-positive naive cells relative to CXCR3-negative naive cells.

Libraries were UMI-labeled 5' RACE TRB cDNA. TCRdb reprocessed the 5' RACE reads and reports one entry per CDR3 protein, with no DNA. This sample's table reports around 95,000 distinct CDR3 sequences. Their target antigens are unknown. The sample taken for sequencing was naive CXCR3+ CD8+ T cells from blood. As to subset: CD45RO-CCR7+CD27+CD95- naive CD8+ T cells expressing CXCR3 (TNR3+). The receptors come from a human donor in good health. Some clones in this sample may be carry-over from other donors' samples.

The V call is TRBV4-3, the J call TRBJ2-6; the TRBD1 assignment by TCRdb is unverifiable without DNA. The germline CDR1 and CDR2 sequences are LGHNA and YSLEER. This CDR3 is 16 amino acids long. The CDR3 sequence is CASSQDSKGAANVLTF.

CDR3 region: CASSTTRQGARNQPQHF. The genes are TRBV21-1 and TRBJ1-5; TCRdb gives TRBD1 as the D gene, but with no DNA this cannot be confirmed. TRBV21-1 is designated a pseudogene. The CDR3 runs 17 residues.

This chain uses TRBV7-6 with TRBJ2-7; the TRBD2 assignment by TCRdb is unverifiable without DNA. Looked up from germline, CDR1 is SGHVS and CDR2 is FNYEAQ. The CDR3 contains 11 residues. The CDR3 sequence is CASTRGHEQYF.

The gene calls are TRBV12-3 or TRBV12-4 and TRBJ2-7. The CDR3 is 13 residues long. CDR3 region: CASSLVNGYEQYF.

The chain recombines TRBV29-1 with TRBJ2-2; TCRdb's assignment of TRBD2 cannot be checked, as there is no DNA. This CDR3 has 16 amino acids. CDR1 and CDR2 (germline): SQVTM, ANQGSEA. CDR3 in amino acids: CSAHLAGGTNTGELFF.

The chain carries TRBV10-1 and TRBJ2-2; the TRBD1 assignment by TCRdb is unverifiable without DNA. The CDR3 has 18 amino acids. CDR1 and CDR2 from the germline V gene are WNHNN and SYGVQD (reference sequence). The CDR3 loop is CASSEPGPTGGETGELFF.

This CDR3 reads CASLGTLFTDTQYF. This sequence joins TRBV12-3 or TRBV12-4 and TRBJ2-3; as DNA is missing, the TRBD1 call by TCRdb cannot be tested. This CDR3 has 14 residues.

The chain uses TRBV20-1 and TRBJ2-5; TCRdb lists TRBD1, though no DNA is available to test this call. CDR1 is DFQATT, CDR2 SNEGSKA, per germline (reference sequence). The CDR3 has 20 amino acids. This CDR3 reads CSARDSDSIAGFPFQETQYF.

The rearrangement links TRBV6-6 to TRBJ2-1; checking the TCRdb D call of TRBD2 is not possible without DNA. The CDR3 consists of 16 residues. Per germline, CDR1 MNHNY and CDR2 SVGAGI (reference sequence). The CDR3 here is CASSHTSGGLYNEQFF.

The CDR3 loop reads CASSSPAGGFKETQYF. The chain employs TRBV7-2 and TRBJ2-5; TCRdb returns TRBD2, unconfirmable since there is no DNA. The germline gives CDR1 SGHTA, CDR2 FQGNSA. CDR3 size: 16 residues.

The chain carries TRBV28 and TRBJ2-3; TCRdb returns TRBD2, unconfirmable since there is no DNA. CDR1 MDHEN and CDR2 SYDVKM come from the germline V gene. The CDR3 spans 16 residues. The CDR3 loop is CASRWTSGESTDTQYF.

V gene TRBV12-3 or TRBV12-4 combines with J gene TRBJ2-2; TCRdb outputs TRBD2, but without DNA this stays unchecked. The CDR3 is made up of 13 amino acids. CDR3 in amino acids: CASAGGLAGELFF.

The chain couples TRBV6-5 to TRBJ2-5; checking the TCRdb D call of TRBD1 is not possible without DNA. This CDR3 contains 15 residues. Germline assignment: CDR1 MNHEY and CDR2 SVGAGI. The CDR3 is CASSSLTGFWETQYF.

The rearrangement joins TRBV5-1 to TRBJ2-7; TCRdb gives TRBD1 as the D gene, but with no DNA this cannot be confirmed. Germline V gene data show CDR1 as SGHRS and CDR2 as YFSETQ. The CDR3 is 17 amino acids. CDR3 sequence reads: CASSPRPSGQGIYEQYF.

The chain joins TRBV19 to TRBJ2-1; TCRdb returns TRBD1, unconfirmable since there is no DNA. CDR1 LNHDA and CDR2 SQIVND come from the germline V gene (reference sequence). This CDR3 comprises 15 residues. CDR3 sequence reads: CASSPWAGDYNEQFF. The variable domain in full, with the rest retrieved from reference TRBV19 and TRBJ2-1, is DGGITQSPKYLFRKEGQNVTLSCEQNLNHDAMYWYRQDPGQGLRLIYYSQIVNDFQKGDIAEGYSVSREKKESFPLTVTSAQKNPTAFYLCASSPWAGDYNEQFFGPGTRLTVL.

The chain uses TRBV12-3 or TRBV12-4 and TRBJ1-3; there is no DNA to check the TCRdb D call of TRBD1. The CDR3 sequence is 14 residues long. CDR3 region: CASSPTGIGNTIYF.

The chain recombines TRBV7-9 with TRBJ1-1. Germline V gene data show CDR1 as SEHNR and CDR2 as FQNEAQ (reference sequence). This CDR3 is built from 16 residues. CDR3 in amino acids: CASSLAWQVINTEAFF. Based on the CDR3 plus reference TRBV7-9 and TRBJ1-1, the full variable domain is DTGVSQNPRHKITKRGQNVTFRCDPISEHNRLYWYRQTLGQGPEFLTYFQNEAQLEKSRLLSDRFSAERPKGSFSTLEIQRTEQGDSAMYLCASSLAWQVINTEAFFGQGTRLTVV.

This chain connects TRBV9 to TRBJ2-5; TCRdb picks TRBD1, but there is no DNA to check that call. Germline CDR1 reads SGDLS; CDR2 reads YYNGEE. The CDR3 has 18 residues. CDR3 in amino acids: CASQQAETDREVQETQYF.

The chain employs TRBV7-3 and TRBJ2-2; TCRdb's D call, TRBD2, is unchecked because there is no DNA. Germline values: CDR1 SGHTA, CDR2 FQGTGA. This CDR3 contains 19 residues. CDR3 protein: CASSLSGVPLAGNTGELFF.

The chain joins TRBV27 to TRBJ2-2; without DNA, the TCRdb call of TRBD1 cannot be checked. CDR3 size: 13 residues. Germline CDR1 and CDR2: MNHEY and SMNVEV (reference sequence). The CDR3: CASSWTGGRELFF.

This rearrangement joins TRBV5-1 to TRBJ2-7. The germline gives CDR1 SGHRS, CDR2 YFSETQ. The CDR3 is 14 amino acids. This CDR3 reads CASSLEVGSYEQYF.

The V and J genes are TRBV29-1 and TRBJ2-7; the TCRdb D gene call, TRBD1, has no DNA to confirm it. CDR1 SQVTM and CDR2 ANQGSEA come from the germline V gene. This CDR3 is 13 amino acids long. CDR3 sequence: CSVGQDSTYEQYF.

CDR3 sequence: CASRGLAGANTGELFF. The chain recombines TRBV7-6 with TRBJ2-2; the D call from TCRdb, TRBD2, cannot be confirmed without DNA. This CDR3 is 16 amino acids long. Germline assignment: CDR1 SGHVS and CDR2 FNYEAQ. Full variable domain (missing parts from reference TRBV7-6 and TRBJ2-2): GAGVSQSPRYKVTKRGQDVALRCDPISGHVSLYWYRQALGQGPEFLTYFNYEAQQDKSGLPNDRFSAERPEGSISTLTIQRTEQRDSAMYRCASRGLAGANTGELFFGEGSRLTVL.

J is TRBJ2-7 and V is TRBV6-1. In germline, CDR1 is MNHNS, CDR2 SASEGT. The CDR3 covers 12 residues. CDR3 in amino acids: CASSEGIHEQYF.